The 8 T cell receptor beta chains below come from one sample, sequenced in a study of T cells in Graves' hyperthyroidism and ophthalmopathy. There were TCR beta CDR3 regions amplified from RNA transcripts. Primed by the HTBI set, a first-round RT-PCR was run on the TCR CDR3. TCRdb reanalysed the multiplex PCR reads using MiXCR and keeps one entry per CDR3 protein. In the table there are fewer than 800,000 distinct CDR3 sequences, about 17% of which are singletons. The specimen sequenced was blood. These receptors originate from a man younger than 30 with Graves' hyperthyroidism.

This chain uses TRBV6-1 with TRBJ2-6, with TRBD2 identical over 13 bases. CDR3 length equals 18 residues. Germline V gives CDR1 MNHNS, CDR2 SASEGT. V was clipped by 6 bases and J by 2 bases; unmatched bases: 7. The CDR3 bases are TGTGCCAGCAGCCCTTGGGGACTAGCGGGACCTGGGGCCAACGTCCTGACTTTC. Translation gives CASSPWGLAGPGANVLTF.

This clonotype showed up many times. The V call is TRBV28, the J call TRBJ2-7; D not certain. The V end was cut by 2 bases, the J end by 2 bases, with 10 bases between. The germline V gene has CDR1 MDHEN and CDR2 SYDVKM. The CDR3 totals 14 residues. The CDR3 DNA is TGTGCCAGCAGTTTACTCCCAAGGGCCTACGAGCAGTACTTC. Its translation is CASSLLPRAYEQYF. Looking up the rest from reference TRBV28 and TRBJ2-7 gives the full variable domain: DVKVTQSSRYLVKRTGEKVFLECVQDMDHENMFWYRQDPGLGLRLIYFSYDVKMKEKGDIPEGYSVSREKKERFSLILESASTNQTSMYLCASSLLPRAYEQYFGPGTRLTVT.

This clonotype was seen ten or more times. The V and J genes are TRBV28 and TRBJ2-3, with 10 bases aligning to TRBD1. V was pared by 8 bases and J by 4 bases, with 9 bases of the junction left unmatched. This CDR3 region has 15 residues. Germline loops: CDR1 MDHEN, CDR2 SYDVKM. The CDR3 protein is CASARGQGHPDTQYF. CDR3 in DNA: TGTGCCAGCGCTAGGGGACAGGGGCATCCAGATACGCAGTATTTT.

This clonotype turned up a few times. J is TRBJ2-7 and V is TRBV7-9; 7 bases align to TRBD2. Losses at the gene ends were 5 bases for V and 2 bases for J; bases not matched to a gene: 9. CDR1 is SEHNR and CDR2 is FQNEAQ in the germline V gene (reference sequence). This CDR3 region has 15 residues. The CDR3 region is CASSPLTGGAYEQYF. The CDR3 nucleotides are TGTGCCAGCAGCCCCTTGACGGGAGGCGCCTACGAGCAGTACTTC.

This clonotype has at least ten counts. The chain combines TRBV28 with TRBJ2-7, with TRBD2 identical over 9 bases. J gave up 2 bases and V 3 bases, and 8 bases lay outside the gene matches. The V gene's germline CDR1 is MDHEN and CDR2 SYDVKM. This CDR3 contains 16 residues. The CDR3 loop is CASSFGALAGTYEQYF. CDR3 coding DNA: TGTGCCAGCAGTTTCGGGGCCCTAGCGGGAACCTACGAGCAGTACTTC.

This clonotype was observed a few times. The chain recombines TRBV27 with TRBJ1-2; D gene ambiguous. With 3 bases removed from V and 3 bases from J, the gap between germline ends came to 14 bases. The CDR3 has 15 residues. Germline V gives CDR1 MNHEY, CDR2 SMNVEV (reference sequence). CDR3 coding DNA: TGTGCCAGCAGTTTCTTCCCGGGAATGGACTATGGCTACACCTTC. This gives the protein CASSFFPGMDYGYTF.

Many counts were recorded for this clonotype. V and J are TRBV27 and TRBJ2-7; no definite D call. V was cut by 5 bases and J by 2 bases, with 16 bases left in between. Per germline, CDR1 MNHEY and CDR2 SMNVEV (reference sequence). This CDR3 is built from 15 residues. CDR3 in DNA: TGTGCCAGCAGTCTGGCGAGTGGGGAAACCTACGAGCAGTACTTC. Residues: CASSLASGETYEQYF.

Remarks on this clonotype: This sequence may be a read error, since a much larger clone differs from it by one base. The rearrangement joins TRBV29-1 to TRBJ2-5, with D tentatively TRBD1 (5 bases). CDR3 length equals 13 residues. Germline V lookup: CDR1 SQVTM, CDR2 ANQGSEA. CDR3 sequence reads: CSVGVNDQEAQYF. CDR3 nucleotide sequence: TGCAGCGTAGGGGTGAACGACCAAGAGGCCCAGTACTTC.